This T cell receptor (beta chain) stems from a study of cytomegalovirus exposure and HLA in healthy donors (dated by TCRdb to the late 2010s). At the level of the whole study: In an earlier analysis of 550 to 750 of the donors, approximately 300 Gb of sequence data and 100 million or so unique TCR beta sequences from roughly 200 million T cells were reported. An early release covering 550 to 700 HLA-typed donors comprised 250 to 350 gigabases of sequencing data and tens of millions of unique TCR sequences. Of the roughly 400 genotyped donors, 65% to 90% fell in the genetic ancestry cluster associated with self-reported Caucasian donors. The study was designed to test whether signatures of past pathogen exposure could be identified by cataloging public T cell receptors. Using immunosequencing, the study profiled T cell repertoires from around 680 subjects and related those repertoires to cytomegalovirus serostatus. Besides the first cohort of 500 to 700 subjects, a separate validation cohort made up of some 110 different subjects was used. To predict cytomegalovirus infection status, the study brought together high-throughput TCR immunosequencing, statistical association of individual TCRs with disease status, and machine learning. To study patterns of TCR occurrence, a later analysis re-analyzed previously published TCR beta repertoires from around 700 donors and added high-resolution HLA genotyping. Rather than drawing on any new phenotypic data, the later analysis identified candidate immune exposures from TCR beta sequences and the way those sequences occurred across donors. An earlier analysis of 587 of the donors used high-throughput TCR beta sequencing to judge whether each TCR beta V gene segment behaved as functional or pseudogenic. Donor age, sex, ethnicity and CMV serostatus were compiled together with the repertoire data. Genome-wide SNP genotypes for about 60% of the roughly 670 donors were used in a later genetic analysis, which treated that subset as a discovery cohort. Every discovery cohort repertoire had been produced on one sequencing platform. HLA typing covered class I and class II loci at four-digit resolution. The number of donors typed differed by locus, with 629-630 for A, B, C, DRB1 and DQB1, roughly 550 for DQA1, 600 to 610 for DPA1, and 400 to 490 for DPB1. Four to six DR-DQ haplotypes were handled as single units for association and clustering, since linkage in the cohort was strong. Among roughly 400 genotyped donors of the cohort, an average of approximately 250,000 unique TCR beta nucleotide sequences were sequenced per donor, roughly a sixth of them non-productive. Beyond this particular receptor, the publication reports: In a later analysis, most CMV-associated TCR beta chains were found to appear HLA-restricted, with HLA associations seemingly driven largely by CMV exposure. A later analysis found that TCR association rates varied across HLA loci, with DRB1 alleles showing the most associated TCRs and HLA-C alleles the fewest. Because HLA typing was unavailable for some donors at each locus, only the typed subset was used in association tests. At a false discovery rate of 0.05, a later analysis linked 16,951 TCR beta sequences to specific HLA alleles. In a later genetic analysis, a missense DCLRE1C variant was associated with V-gene and J-gene trimming of TCR beta chains, and the association was replicated in an independent cohort. This cohort had only TCR beta chains sequenced, and the lack of alpha or paired-chain data limited which features could be detected. In the study, 150 to 200 TCR beta chains were listed as associated with cytomegalovirus. A further reported finding was that TCR beta sequences accurately predicted the HLA-A and HLA-B alleles for most subjects in the first cohort. A cluster of highly shared sequence variants was judged likely to be a technical artifact of the sequencing pipeline. Because counts were too low, 15 or so rarely observed V segments, including chromosome 9 orphons, were excluded from the earlier analysis of a few hundred of the donors. Across donors, most TCR sequences were observed very rarely, whereas some public TCRs were present in many individuals. The classifier was reported to diagnose cytomegalovirus status with high specificity and sensitivity in both the original cohort and the validation cohort. Linkage disequilibrium might explain the correlated functional status among segregating V segments, but an unknown experimental factor could not be excluded. Assigning TCR associations to individual alleles was difficult when HLA alleles, especially DR and DQ, strongly co-occurred. In vitro tests confirmed that three of the cytomegalovirus-associated TCR beta chains recognize cytomegalovirus antigens. In a later genetic analysis, fewer N-insertions in productive TCRs were reported among donors in an Asian-associated ancestry cluster than the roughly 700-donor mean. An earlier analysis of approximately 530 of the donors showed that most TCR beta V segments appeared in productive rearrangements either about 90% or about 30% of the time, which broadly matched IMGT annotations. Because the 87-base-pair reads could not distinguish some IMGT-functional V segments, including TRBV6-2 and TRBV6-3, those segments were excluded. The authors suggested that the approach could potentially be extended to other disease states and immunological phenotypes. For the cohort, immune exposure information was limited to CMV serostatus. In a later analysis, several top co-occurrence clusters were reported to appear linked to parvovirus B19, influenza, CMV and Epstein-Barr virus. Compared with equally common non-associated chains, HLA-associated TCR beta chains in a later analysis were more clonally expanded and had lower generation probabilities. Sequencing depth was assumed to be roughly uniform across donors in the presence/absence analyses, though that assumption may not hold.

The cohort comprised fewer than 700 healthy bone marrow donors. All cohort members were sampled while nominally healthy, although unrecorded immune exposures were likely present. The donor was CMV seropositive and was included in the group of 250 to 300 seropositive cohort members. Every donor gave a peripheral blood sample, and the peripheral blood mononuclear cells from that sample were used for TCR beta sequencing. The Qiagen DNeasy Blood Extraction Kit was used to extract genomic DNA from the blood cell samples. The V end loses 5 bases and the J end loses 0 bases, and a stretch of 8 bases separates them. According to the germline V gene (reference sequence), CDR1 reads MNHEY and CDR2 reads SMNVEV. The CDR3, cysteine through phenylalanine, is 13 amino acids long. Only the CDR3 DNA is retained, 39 bases long and in frame from the first base. Notes on this clone: Its antigen is currently not known. No base quality information exists; no much larger clone differs at one position. Other nucleotide sequences in the sample specify the same CDR3.

Library prep was done by the immunoSEQ multiplex PCR assay. A mixture of 60 forward primers for TCR Vbeta segments and 13 reverse primers for TCR Jbeta segments was used in the multiplex PCR. Amplification of the CDR3 region of rearranged TCR beta genes was performed with a multiplex PCR assay on genomic DNA. The Illumina HiSeq System was used to sequence the amplified TCR beta libraries as 87-base-pair reads. The authors' analysis ran thus. A later analysis tallied around 87 million unique TCR beta chains across the 550 to 850 repertoires, and about 12 million of those chains were shared by two or more donors. To remove PCR and sequencing errors, raw reads were error-corrected and collapsed into unique sequences using a nearest-neighbor algorithm that merged closely related sequences. V, D and J gene segments were assigned by aligning CDR3 sequences to IMGT reference sequences. For a sequence to be retained, a match of at least six nucleotides to both a V gene segment and a J gene segment was required. A rearrangement counted as productive if the CDR3 had no stop codons and remained in frame with V and J, and every other rearrangement counted as non-productive. Following IMGT convention, CDR3 was defined as the stretch from the second conserved V-encoded cysteine to the conserved J-encoded phenylalanine. The earlier analysis of approximately 500 of the donors excluded sequences that lacked an unambiguous match to a single V gene segment. An earlier analysis of almost 600 of the donors classified V segments as functional when productive rearrangements were above 56.7% and as segregating when the standard deviation between donors was above 5%. A statistical classification framework was developed to diagnose cytomegalovirus status using the catalog of TCR beta chain sequences. V and J gene assignment, in a later analysis, came from comparing TCR nucleotide sequences with IMGT/GENE-DB human TR gene sequences. The TCRdist pipeline was used in a later analysis to assign CDR3 sequences and most-parsimonious VDJ recombination scenarios. In a later analysis, every TCR beta chain was defined by the combination of its CDR3 amino acid sequence and its V-gene family, and reads without a unique V-gene family were dropped. A later analysis removed 450 to 600 highly shared, low-generation-probability nucleotide sequences to deal with suspected cross-contamination and a sequencing artifact. In a later analysis, a clonal expansion index for each public chain was calculated from normalized within-repertoire ranks of inferred template counts. A later analysis computed generation probabilities with a VDJ recombination model fitted to out-of-frame rearrangements, and checked the results against IGoR. In a later analysis, hypergeometric tests were used to score TCR-TCR, TCR-HLA and TCR-CMV co-occurrence, with a repertoire-size bias correction applied to TCR pairs. In a later analysis, false discovery rates were estimated by permuting HLA or CMV assignments 20 times. A later analysis grouped co-occurring TCRs with DBSCAN, adding TCRdist sequence similarity when clustering within HLA-allele-positive subsets. For co-occurrence clustering, repertoires with fewer than 30,000 or more than 120,000 public chains were excluded, along with a handful of repertoires with anomalous nucleotide sharing. This is the immuneACCESS table as TCRdb keeps it, with only in-frame sequences that have V and J called. A part of the clones is gone; compared with another copy, unresolved V genes explain less than half, and the rest is unexplained. D and trimming were read from the DNA, whereas the V and J calls and clone size are those reported in that table. This sample holds roughly 250,000 clones; roughly 81% were observed only once. The biggest ten clones account for about 2% of the sample.

Rearrangement joined TRBV27 to TRBJ2-7; there is no confident call for the D gene. This clonotype was sampled from a woman between 35 and 50 years old in good health and CMV-seropositive. Sequencing used PBMCs. The nucleotides are TGTGCCAGCAGTCTCAGTCCCTCCTACGAGCAGTACTTC. This encodes CASSLSPSYEQYF.